The text below deals with one T cell receptor (beta chain). Seattle cases were enrolled at active infection and followed longitudinally. The sample is drawn from a study of blood T cell repertoires in COVID-19. Overall study: T cells, B-cell-depleted T cells, or PBMCs supplied cDNA or gDNA.

As handled by the study authors: Estimation of nucleated cell counts was performed using reference gene primer amplification. The assay was immunoSEQ multiplex PCR, and TCRdb's table has in-frame clones only and misses some. The V and J calls and the clone size are those of that table, but D and trimming were determined from the DNA. The table includes approximately 300,000 clones, about nine tenths detected once. Trimming removed 5 bases from V and 9 bases from J; junction bases left unmatched: 19. In germline, CDR1 is MNHNY, CDR2 SVGAGI (reference sequence). This CDR3 comprises 18 residues. This sequence was found in a woman younger than 45 with COVID-19, enrolled during active disease. V and J are TRBV6-6 and TRBJ2-1; 10 bases fit TRBD2. The sequencing sample was made of peripheral blood. The DNA for the CDR3 is TGTGCCAGCAGTCTCCGGGGAGCTAGCGGGAGTAAAATGGCTGAGCAGTTCTTC. It encodes CASSLRGASGSKMAEQFF.